The next 3 T cell receptor beta chains were all read from a single sample in a study of T-cell memory formation after mild COVID-19. TCRdb analysed the 5' RACE reads with MiXCR anew, one entry per CDR3 protein. The sample shows approximately 260,000 distinct CDR3 sequences, 16% of them seen only once. The sample was PBMCs or a T cell subset sorted from them (not recorded which). These TCRs come from a man younger than 35 who had mild COVID-19 (a few samples of this study predate the infection). Cell type and time point are not known.

The V call is TRBV7-9, the J call TRBJ2-7; no clear D. CDR3 length equals 15 residues. Germline V CDR1 and CDR2: SEHNR, FQNEAQ (reference sequence). Trimming removed 4 bases at V and 2 bases at J, with 15 bases between. The DNA for the CDR3 is TGTGCCAGCAGCTCTAGGGCTCCTGTCCCCTACGAGCAGTACTTC. It yields the protein CASSSRAPVPYEQYF.

This clonotype showed up just a few times. CDR3 nucleotide sequence: TGTGCCAGCCCTTATAAATGGGCTATGAACACTGAAGCTTTCTTT. Translation gives CASPYKWAMNTEAFF. This chain joins TRBV6-2 or TRBV6-3 and TRBJ1-1; the D is unclear. This CDR3 region has 15 residues. Germline-derived CDR1 and CDR2 are MNHEY and SVGEGT. With 8 bases removed from V and 0 bases from J, the gap between germline ends came to 16 bases.

By sample fraction, this clonotype is medium-sized. The gene calls are TRBV5-6 and TRBJ2-3; D is perhaps TRBD2 (5 bases). The germline V and J ends were trimmed by 1 base and 5 bases, with 17 bases remaining between them. Per germline, CDR1 SGHDT and CDR2 YYEEEE. This CDR3 is 16 amino acids long. For the CDR3, the DNA is TGTGCCAGCAGCTTGACGGACGGGAACCGAGTAGATACGCAGTATTTT. Amino acid sequence: CASSLTDGNRVDTQYF.